These T cell receptor beta chains were read from a single sample in a study of blood T cell repertoires in COVID-19. Clones were read by immunoSEQ multiplex PCR, and TCRdb kept only the in-frame ones, dropping some. This table holds about 260,000 clones, around 92% found once. The specimen was peripheral blood. Receptor source: a person aged 18 to 30 with COVID-19, enrolled during active disease. Both conserved end residues are part of each CDR3. Fields, in order: V gene, D gene, clone size, J gene, CDR3 protein, CDR3 DNA. The D gene is left open where the match is weak. Clone size is stated in some rows and not others, as once, few, many or a class when expanded.

TRBV7-2,NA,NA,TRBJ2-5,CASSLAGGGQTQYF,TGTGCCAGCAGCTTAGCGGGAGGGGGGCAGACCCAGTACTTC
TRBV19,TRBD2,once,TRBJ2-1,CASSKKAGVYNEQFF,TGTGCCAGTAGTAAAAAAGCGGGAGTATACAATGAGCAGTTCTTC
TRBV4-3,NA,NA,TRBJ2-7,CASSPGTDIFSYEQYF,TGCGCCAGCAGCCCCGGAACGGACATCTTCTCCTACGAGCAGTACTTC
TRBV5-1,TRBD2,NA,TRBJ2-3,CASSLEPSGRGNTDTQYF,TGCGCCAGCAGCTTGGAGCCTAGCGGGAGGGGAAACACAGATACGCAGTATTTT
TRBV4-3,NA,NA,TRBJ2-2,CASSQDWQSVTGELFF,TGCGCCAGCAGCCAAGATTGGCAGTCCGTCACCGGGGAGCTGTTTTTT
TRBV7-8,NA,NA,TRBJ2-5,CASSTSGLGTQYF,TGTGCCAGCAGCACAAGCGGGCTAGGGACCCAGTACTTC
TRBV24-1,TRBD2,NA,TRBJ2-1,CATSDRRRGGPSYNEQFF,TGTGCCACCAGTGACCGTCGGCGGGGAGGGCCCTCCTACAATGAGCAGTTCTTC
TRBV7-2,NA,NA,TRBJ1-3,CASSTYLAGNTIYF,TGTGCCAGCAGCACCTACCTGGCTGGAAACACCATATATTTT
TRBV19,NA,NA,TRBJ2-3,CASSPLGGPDTQYF,TGTGCCAGTAGTCCCCTCGGGGGACCAGATACGCAGTATTTT
TRBV11-2,TRBD2,NA,TRBJ2-7,CASSLGLASEQYF,TGTGCCAGCAGCTTGGGACTAGCGTCCGAGCAGTACTTC
TRBV4-1,NA,NA,TRBJ1-2,CASSLKDTSYGYTF,TGCGCCAGCAGCCTCAAAGACACAAGCTATGGCTACACCTTC
TRBV15,TRBD1,NA,TRBJ2-1,CATSRDSRQGYNEQFF,TGTGCCACCAGCAGAGATAGTAGACAGGGCTACAATGAGCAGTTCTTC
TRBV21-1,NA,NA,TRBJ2-2,CASSKAAATGELFF,TGTGCCAGCAGCAAAGCGGCGGCCACCGGGGAGCTGTTTTTT
TRBV10-3,NA,NA,TRBJ1-2,CAISELAANYGYTF,TGTGCCATCAGTGAGCTGGCTGCTAACTATGGCTACACCTTC
TRBV7-9,TRBD1,NA,TRBJ2-1,CASSGEGQGSYNEQFF,TGTGCCAGCAGCGGGGAGGGACAGGGCTCCTACAATGAGCAGTTCTTC
TRBV7-2,TRBD2,NA,TRBJ2-1,CASRPTSGNEQFF,TGTGCCAGCAGGCCGACTAGCGGTAATGAGCAGTTCTTC
TRBV29-1,NA,NA,TRBJ2-7,CSPESPEGEQYF,TGCAGCCCGGAGTCCCCGGAGGGCGAGCAGTACTTC
TRBV2,TRBD1,NA,TRBJ1-5,CASSKLQGSGQPQHF,TGTGCCAGCAGTAAGTTACAGGGGTCAGGACAGCCCCAGCATTTT
TRBV5-4,TRBD2,NA,TRBJ2-1,CASSSGTSARGEQFF,TGTGCCAGCAGCTCCGGGACTAGCGCGAGGGGCGAGCAGTTCTTC
TRBV7-8,NA,NA,TRBJ2-7,CASSGGVALGYEQYF,TGTGCCAGCAGCGGCGGGGTGGCCCTGGGGTACGAGCAGTACTTC
TRBV21-1,NA,NA,TRBJ1-5,CASSTYDNPYSNQPQHF,TGTGCCAGCAGCACCTACGACAATCCCTATAGCAATCAGCCCCAGCATTTT
TRBV12-3/TRBV12-4,NA,NA,TRBJ1-4,CASSHREKLFF,TGTGCCAGCAGTCACAGGGAAAAACTGTTTTTT
TRBV5-6,NA,NA,TRBJ2-7,CASSLDREYDEQYF,TGTGCCAGCAGCTTGGACAGGGAATACGACGAGCAGTACTTC
TRBV5-6,TRBD2,NA,TRBJ2-1,CASSNVLAGVNEQFF,TGTGCCAGCAGCAACGTTCTAGCGGGGGTAAATGAGCAGTTCTTC
TRBV6-1,TRBD2,once,TRBJ2-7,CASSEGPPAGVFYEQYF,TGTGCCAGCAGTGAAGGCCCACCAGCGGGAGTTTTCTACGAGCAGTACTTC
TRBV12-3/TRBV12-4,NA,NA,TRBJ2-7,CASSFGHSYEQYF,TGTGCCAGCAGTTTTGGACACTCCTACGAGCAGTACTTC
TRBV6-6,TRBD1,NA,TRBJ2-7,CASSYAYRGGRYEQYF,TGTGCCAGCAGTTACGCCTACAGGGGTGGTCGGTACGAGCAGTACTTC
TRBV5-1,TRBD1,once,TRBJ1-2,CASSSGTGATNNYGYTF,TGCGCCAGCAGTTCCGGGACAGGGGCAACTAATAACTATGGCTACACCTTC
TRBV5-1,TRBD2,NA,TRBJ2-1,CASSSLAGVNNEQFF,TGCGCCAGCAGCTCACTAGCGGGAGTTAACAATGAGCAGTTCTTC
TRBV7-9,TRBD1,NA,TRBJ1-5,CASSGQGDQPQHF,TGTGCCAGCAGCGGACAGGGGGATCAGCCCCAGCATTTT
TRBV6-1,NA,NA,TRBJ1-2,CASSESVGQRDLREGYTF,TGTGCCAGCAGTGAATCAGTAGGGCAGAGGGATCTTAGGGAAGGCTACACCTTC
TRBV5-4,TRBD1,NA,TRBJ1-1,CASASRDRDTEAFF,TGTGCCAGCGCATCGCGGGACAGGGACACTGAAGCTTTCTTT
TRBV7-9,TRBD2,NA,TRBJ2-1,CASTHEAGGVDEQFF,TGTGCCAGCACCCACGAGGCGGGAGGGGTGGATGAGCAGTTCTTC
TRBV7-2,TRBD2,NA,TRBJ2-5,CASSVGTSGRKTQYF,TGTGCCAGCAGCGTGGGGACTAGCGGGAGAAAGACCCAGTACTTC
TRBV11-1,NA,NA,TRBJ1-2,CASSLGTVYGYTF,TGTGCCAGCAGCTTAGGAACGGTCTATGGCTACACCTTC
TRBV4-1,NA,NA,TRBJ1-5,CASSQATGNSNQPQHF,TGCGCCAGCAGCCAAGCGACAGGAAATAGCAATCAGCCCCAGCATTTT
TRBV27,NA,NA,TRBJ1-4,CASRQGWKLFF,TGTGCCAGCAGGCAGGGGTGGAAACTGTTTTTT
TRBV5-1,NA,NA,TRBJ2-2,CASSLTETGELFF,TGCGCCAGCAGCTTGACAGAAACCGGGGAGCTGTTTTTT
TRBV30,TRBD1,once,TRBJ1-2,CAGRQGAWLGYTF,TGTGCCGGAAGACAGGGGGCATGGTTAGGCTACACCTTC